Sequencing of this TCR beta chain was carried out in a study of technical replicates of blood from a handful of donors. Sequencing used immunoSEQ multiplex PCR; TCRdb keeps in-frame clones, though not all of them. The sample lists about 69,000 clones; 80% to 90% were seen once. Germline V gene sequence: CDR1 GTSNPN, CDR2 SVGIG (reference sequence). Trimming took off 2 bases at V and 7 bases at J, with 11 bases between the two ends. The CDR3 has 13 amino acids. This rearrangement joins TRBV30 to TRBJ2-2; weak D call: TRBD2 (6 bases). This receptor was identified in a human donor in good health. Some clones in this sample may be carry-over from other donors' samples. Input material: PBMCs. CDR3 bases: TGTGCCTGGAGTCCCGCGGGAATCGGGGAGCTGTTTTTT. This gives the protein CAWSPAGIGELFF.